These 5 T cell receptor beta chains share one sample of origin, sequenced in a study of blood T cell repertoires in COVID-19. Measured with immunoSEQ multiplex PCR; TCRdb has only the in-frame clones, and not every one. The sample shows approximately 170,000 clones, 80% of them seen only once. Sequencing input: PBMCs or T cells enriched from blood (not recorded which). These receptors came from a man aged 35 to 55 who had recovered from COVID-19.

This clone was seen more than once but under ten times. V gene TRBV7-6 combines with J gene TRBJ1-2, with 7 bases identical to TRBD1. CDR1 SGHVS and CDR2 FNYEAQ come from the germline V gene. This CDR3 has 18 residues. V gave up 0 bases and J gave up 0 bases; unmatched junction bases: 10. The CDR3 DNA reads as TGTGCCAGCAGCTTAGCGGGAACAGGGGAAGCTTCTAACTATGGCTACACCTTC. It specifies CASSLAGTGEASNYGYTF. Full variable domain (rest looked up from reference TRBV7-6 and TRBJ1-2): GAGVSQSPRYKVTKRGQDVALRCDPISGHVSLYWYRQALGQGPEFLTYFNYEAQQDKSGLPNDRFSAERPEGSISTLTIQRTEQRDSAMYRCASSLAGTGEASNYGYTFGSGTRLTVV.

This rearrangement joins TRBV27 to TRBJ1-5; maybe TRBD1 (5 bases). CDR3 length equals 16 residues. The germline gives CDR1 MNHEY, CDR2 SMNVEV (reference sequence). Trimming took off 4 bases at V and 2 bases at J, with 15 bases between the two ends. The CDR3 coding sequence is TGTGCCAGCAGTTCCGCCCTCGGGGGTGGCAATCAGCCCCAGCATTTT. Protein sequence: CASSSALGGGNQPQHF.

The chain has TRBV6-6 and TRBJ1-1; maybe TRBD1 (5 bases). Germline loops: CDR1 MNHNY, CDR2 SVGAGI (reference sequence). The CDR3 spans 16 residues. V shed 6 bases and J shed 4 bases, with 21 bases lying between them. As DNA, the CDR3 is TGTGCCAGCAGCCCCCTGGGAGGGCCCAGGGTCACTGAAGCTTTCTTT. Its protein product is CASSPLGGPRVTEAFF.

This chain joins TRBV10-3 and TRBJ1-1, with 8 nucleotides matching TRBD1. The germline V gene encodes CDR1 ENHRY and CDR2 SYGVKD. The trim removed 0 bases at V and 11 bases at J, leaving 20 bases unmatched. The CDR3 has 18 amino acids. The CDR3 bases are TGTGCCATCAGTGAGTCGGGAAGGACAGGGAACGGTTCCAAGAAGGCTTTCTTT. As protein: CAISESGRTGNGSKKAFF.

This clone is a singleton in its sample. This rearrangement joins TRBV13 to TRBJ2-3, with D possibly TRBD2 on 5 matching bases. CDR3 length: 14 amino acids. Germline loops: CDR1 PRHDT, CDR2 FYEKMQ (reference sequence). V was shortened by 5 bases and J by 3 bases, with 12 bases between the two germline ends. For the CDR3, the DNA is TGTGCCAGCAGCCCCCATGGGGAGACAGATACGCAGTATTTT. It encodes CASSPHGETDTQYF.